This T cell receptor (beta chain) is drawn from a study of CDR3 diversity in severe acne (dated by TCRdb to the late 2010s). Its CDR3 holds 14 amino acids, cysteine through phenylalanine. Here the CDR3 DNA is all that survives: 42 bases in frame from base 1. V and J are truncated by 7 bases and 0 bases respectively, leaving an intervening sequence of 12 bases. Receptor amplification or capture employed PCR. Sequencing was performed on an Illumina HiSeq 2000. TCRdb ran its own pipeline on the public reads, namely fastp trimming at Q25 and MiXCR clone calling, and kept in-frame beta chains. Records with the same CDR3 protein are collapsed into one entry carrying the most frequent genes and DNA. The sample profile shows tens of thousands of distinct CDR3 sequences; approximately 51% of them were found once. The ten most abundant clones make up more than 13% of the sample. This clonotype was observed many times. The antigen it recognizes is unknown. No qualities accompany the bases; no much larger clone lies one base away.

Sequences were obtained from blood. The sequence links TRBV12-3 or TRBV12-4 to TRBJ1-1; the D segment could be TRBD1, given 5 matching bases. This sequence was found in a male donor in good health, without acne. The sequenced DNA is TGTGCCAGCACCCGGGGGGGGATGAACACTGAAGCTTTCTTT. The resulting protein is CASTRGGMNTEAFF.